This T cell receptor beta chain was sequenced for a study of T cell responses to AZD1222 COVID-19 vaccine. This CDR3 is 17 amino acids long. V shed 1 base and J 2 bases; nucleotides not matched to a gene: 6. In germline, CDR1 is LNHDA, CDR2 SQIVND (reference sequence). The assay was immunoSEQ multiplex PCR, and TCRdb's table has in-frame clones only and misses some. Found here are tens of thousands of clones, over 80% of them singletons; the top ten hold less than 5.5%. Study-wide results and limits: As reported, nearly half of all spike-specific TCRs target variant regions that are unmutated. When two AZD1222 doses had been given, Spike-specific TCR breadth and depth rose. Spike-wide coverage was observed for vaccine-associated CD4 TCRs, with dominant responses at 160-218 and 743-854.

Points on this clone: Its antigen is as yet unknown.

This chain uses TRBV19 with TRBJ2-5; TRBD2 agrees at 11 bases. The receptor's source is an adult in good health. The specimen was peripheral blood, collected on day 0 of MenACWY control vaccination. The CDR3 is CASSIAIRLAGQETQYF. The DNA for the CDR3 is TGTGCCAGTAGTATAGCTATTCGACTAGCGGGACAAGAGACCCAGTACTTC.